This is a list of T cell receptor beta chains from one sample in a study of blood T cell repertoires in COVID-19. Repertoires were generated with immunoSEQ multiplex PCR, while TCRdb's copy carries only in-frame clones and drops some. The sample has 200,000 to 300,000 clones; roughly 83% are singletons. Sequencing was done on a sample of peripheral blood. The receptor set was obtained from a woman older than 75 with acute or convalescent COVID-19. The CDR3 runs from the conserved cysteine through the conserved F or W. Each record gives: CDR3 length, clone size, V gene, J gene, D gene, CDR3 protein, CDR3 DNA. D genes are given only for firm matches. Clone size appears in some rows only: once, few, many, or a class for an expanded clone.

length: 15
size: NA
V: TRBV5-5
J: TRBJ1-2
D: TRBD1
CDR3: CASSRETGRSYGYTF
DNA: TGTGCCAGCAGCCGGGAGACAGGGAGGTCCTATGGCTACACCTTC

length: 15
size: few
V: TRBV28
J: TRBJ1-2
D: NA
CDR3: CASSTPTERNYGYTF
DNA: TGTGCCAGCAGTACCCCCACCGAGCGGAACTATGGCTACACCTTC

length: 16
size: few
V: TRBV27
J: TRBJ2-1
D: TRBD1
CDR3: CASSLSGDRVSNEQFF
DNA: TGTGCCAGCAGTTTATCAGGCGACAGGGTGAGCAATGAGCAGTTCTTC

length: 12
size: once
V: TRBV29-1
J: TRBJ1-2
D: NA
CDR3: CSVAREDYGYTF
DNA: TGCAGCGTTGCGCGGGAGGACTATGGCTACACCTTC

length: 16
size: NA
V: TRBV7-9
J: TRBJ2-2
D: TRBD2
CDR3: CASSLYMGGSDGELFF
DNA: TGTGCCAGCAGCTTATATATGGGAGGGTCCGACGGGGAGCTGTTTTTT

length: 13
size: NA
V: TRBV3-1/TRBV3-2
J: TRBJ2-3
D: NA
CDR3: CASSTRNTDTQYF
DNA: TGTGCCAGCAGCACCCGTAACACGGATACGCAGTATTTT

length: 15
size: NA
V: TRBV6-1
J: TRBJ1-6
D: NA
CDR3: CASSEGGRGNSPLHF
DNA: TGTGCCAGCAGTGAAGGGGGCAGGGGAAATTCACCCCTCCACTTT

length: 16
size: NA
V: TRBV27
J: TRBJ2-3
D: TRBD1
CDR3: CASSYDGQGGADTQYF
DNA: TGTGCCAGCAGTTACGACGGACAGGGGGGTGCAGATACGCAGTATTTT

length: 15
size: once
V: TRBV24-1
J: TRBJ2-1
D: NA
CDR3: CATSDGAPPDNEQFF
DNA: TGTGCCACCAGTGACGGAGCTCCACCCGACAATGAGCAGTTCTTC

length: 14
size: NA
V: TRBV5-1
J: TRBJ1-2
D: NA
CDR3: CASSLTTGSYGYTF
DNA: TGCGCCAGCAGTTTAACGACAGGTAGCTATGGCTACACCTTC

length: 15
size: NA
V: TRBV5-6
J: TRBJ1-5
D: NA
CDR3: CASSFGGLDNQPQHF
DNA: TGTGCCAGCAGCTTTGGGGGCCTCGACAATCAGCCCCAGCATTTT

length: 18
size: NA
V: TRBV19
J: TRBJ2-1
D: TRBD2
CDR3: CASSPGLAARSSYNEQFF
DNA: TGTGCCAGTAGCCCGGGACTAGCGGCCCGGAGCTCCTACAATGAGCAGTTCTTC

length: 15
size: NA
V: TRBV14
J: TRBJ1-4
D: NA
CDR3: CASSQVAGANGKLFF
DNA: TGTGCCAGCAGCCAAGTGGCAGGGGCTAACGGAAAACTGTTTTTT

length: 12
size: NA
V: TRBV11-2
J: TRBJ2-5
D: TRBD1
CDR3: CASSGDRETQYF
DNA: TGTGCCAGCAGCGGGGACAGGGAGACCCAGTACTTC

length: 16
size: NA
V: TRBV5-1
J: TRBJ2-6
D: TRBD1
CDR3: CASKQGESSGANVLTF
DNA: TGCGCCAGTAAACAGGGGGAATCATCTGGGGCCAACGTCCTGACTTTC

length: 13
size: NA
V: TRBV5-1
J: TRBJ1-2
D: TRBD1
CDR3: CASSLGQGEGYTF
DNA: TGCGCCAGCAGCTTAGGACAGGGAGAAGGCTACACCTTC

length: 16
size: NA
V: TRBV3-1/TRBV3-2
J: TRBJ1-3
D: TRBD1
CDR3: CASSQVTRGPGNTIYF
DNA: TGTGCCAGCAGCCAAGTAACCAGGGGGCCGGGAAACACCATATATTTT

length: 15
size: NA
V: TRBV28
J: TRBJ1-2
D: NA
CDR3: CASSPRSPVNYGYTF
DNA: TGTGCCAGCAGCCCTCGCTCGCCGGTCAACTATGGCTACACCTTC

length: 14
size: NA
V: TRBV9
J: TRBJ1-2
D: TRBD1
CDR3: CASSSTGGLGGYTF
DNA: TGTGCCAGCAGCTCTACAGGGGGCTTGGGTGGCTACACCTTC

length: 16
size: NA
V: TRBV27
J: TRBJ2-7
D: TRBD2
CDR3: CASSPFGTSRTYEQYF
DNA: TGTGCCAGCAGTCCATTTGGGACTAGCCGTACCTACGAGCAGTACTTC

length: 14
size: NA
V: TRBV29-1
J: TRBJ1-2
D: NA
CDR3: CSVGGRGGDYGYTF
DNA: TGCAGCGTTGGAGGTAGGGGAGGGGACTATGGCTACACCTTC

length: 16
size: NA
V: TRBV5-1
J: TRBJ1-6
D: NA
CDR3: CASSLEGRGLGAPLHF
DNA: TGCGCCAGCAGCCTGGAGGGCAGGGGCTTAGGGGCACCCCTCCACTTT

length: 16
size: NA
V: TRBV5-4
J: TRBJ1-4
D: NA
CDR3: CASSLEGQATNEKLFF
DNA: TGTGCCAGCAGCTTGGAGGGGCAGGCGACTAATGAAAAACTGTTTTTT

length: 14
size: NA
V: TRBV3-1/TRBV3-2
J: TRBJ2-5
D: NA
CDR3: CASSQVGARETQYF
DNA: TGTGCCAGCAGCCAAGTCGGAGCGAGGGAGACCCAGTACTTC

length: 15
size: NA
V: TRBV3-1/TRBV3-2
J: TRBJ1-1
D: NA
CDR3: CASSQGVGVNTEAFF
DNA: TGTGCCAGCAGCCAAGGGGTAGGGGTAAACACTGAAGCTTTCTTT

length: 15
size: NA
V: TRBV10-2
J: TRBJ1-2
D: TRBD1
CDR3: CASSEAGQGNYGYTF
DNA: TGCGCCAGCAGTGAGGCCGGACAGGGGAACTATGGCTACACCTTC

length: 14
size: NA
V: TRBV7-8
J: TRBJ1-6
D: TRBD1
CDR3: CASSGRTGFSPLHF
DNA: TGTGCCAGCAGCGGTCGGACAGGGTTCTCACCCCTCCACTTT

length: 14
size: few
V: TRBV5-1
J: TRBJ1-1
D: NA
CDR3: CASSPPVGDTEAFF
DNA: TGCGCCAGCAGCCCACCTGTGGGAGACACTGAAGCTTTCTTT

length: 13
size: NA
V: TRBV2
J: TRBJ1-1
D: NA
CDR3: CASSTGRGTEAFF
DNA: TGTGCCAGCAGTACGGGGAGAGGGACTGAAGCTTTCTTT

length: 15
size: NA
V: TRBV5-1
J: TRBJ1-2
D: NA
CDR3: CASSFLGQRNYGYTF
DNA: TGCGCCAGCAGCTTTCTCGGACAGCGAAACTATGGCTACACCTTC

length: 14
size: NA
V: TRBV5-1
J: TRBJ2-7
D: TRBD2
CDR3: CASSLGGGTYEQYF
DNA: TGCGCCAGCAGCTTAGGCGGGGGGACCTACGAGCAGTACTTC

length: 16
size: NA
V: TRBV15
J: TRBJ2-7
D: NA
CDR3: CATSRLTGKSSYEQYF
DNA: TGTGCCACCAGCAGACTTACAGGGAAGAGCTCCTACGAGCAGTACTTC

length: 17
size: NA
V: TRBV6-1
J: TRBJ1-5
D: NA
CDR3: CASSEFLGTSIGQPQHF
DNA: TGTGCCAGCAGTGAATTCCTCGGGACATCAATCGGTCAGCCCCAGCATTTT

length: 13
size: few
V: TRBV19
J: TRBJ2-4
D: NA
CDR3: CASSTGTKNIQYF
DNA: TGTGCCAGTAGTACGGGGACCAAAAACATTCAGTACTTC

length: 11
size: NA
V: TRBV20-1
J: TRBJ2-7
D: NA
CDR3: CSASPVYEQYF
DNA: TGCAGTGCTAGTCCGGTCTACGAGCAGTACTTC

length: 16
size: few
V: TRBV18
J: TRBJ1-1
D: TRBD1
CDR3: CASSQGRQGARTEAFF
DNA: TGTGCCAGCTCACAGGGGAGACAGGGGGCGCGGACTGAAGCTTTCTTT

length: 15
size: NA
V: TRBV5-4
J: TRBJ2-3
D: TRBD2
CDR3: CASSSKRGDTDTQYF
DNA: TGTGCCAGCAGCTCTAAGCGGGGGGACACAGATACGCAGTATTTT

length: 13
size: NA
V: TRBV13
J: TRBJ2-2
D: NA
CDR3: CASSAPGTGELFF
DNA: TGTGCCAGCAGCGCCCCCGGGACAGGGGAGCTGTTTTTT

length: 14
size: NA
V: TRBV9
J: TRBJ2-7
D: NA
CDR3: CASSVDGGTYEQYF
DNA: TGTGCCAGCAGCGTAGACGGGGGAACCTACGAGCAGTACTTC

length: 16
size: NA
V: TRBV19
J: TRBJ1-3
D: TRBD1
CDR3: CASSIWGQDFGNTIYF
DNA: TGTGCCAGTAGTATATGGGGACAGGATTTTGGAAACACCATATATTTT

length: 13
size: once
V: TRBV15
J: TRBJ2-7
D: NA
CDR3: CATSRGGLREQYF
DNA: TGTGCCACCAGCAGAGGAGGGCTTAGGGAGCAGTACTTC

length: 14
size: few
V: TRBV5-1
J: TRBJ1-3
D: NA
CDR3: CASSLVYSGNTIYF
DNA: TGCGCCAGCAGCTTGGTTTACTCTGGAAACACCATATATTTT

length: 18
size: NA
V: TRBV7-8
J: TRBJ1-5
D: NA
CDR3: CASSLAGGVGRPNQPQHF
DNA: TGTGCCAGCAGCTTAGCGGGAGGTGTGGGGCGACCCAATCAGCCCCAGCATTTT

length: 15
size: NA
V: TRBV5-1
J: TRBJ2-5
D: TRBD2
CDR3: CASSWMDGGTETQYF
DNA: TGCGCCAGCAGCTGGATGGACGGGGGGACGGAGACCCAGTACTTC

length: 14
size: NA
V: TRBV10-3
J: TRBJ1-2
D: NA
CDR3: CAISEGGQRDGYTF
DNA: TGTGCCATCAGTGAGGGCGGACAGCGAGATGGCTACACCTTC

length: 16
size: NA
V: TRBV18
J: TRBJ1-4
D: NA
CDR3: CASSPYGMATNEKLFF
DNA: TGTGCCAGCTCACCCTACGGGATGGCAACTAATGAAAAACTGTTTTTT

length: 13
size: NA
V: TRBV7-2
J: TRBJ1-5
D: NA
CDR3: CASSLGIQGPQHF
DNA: TGTGCCAGCAGCTTAGGCATCCAGGGGCCCCAGCATTTT

length: 17
size: NA
V: TRBV7-8
J: TRBJ2-7
D: TRBD2
CDR3: CASSLVARGGGSYEQYF
DNA: TGTGCCAGCAGCTTAGTTGCCCGGGGGGGAGGAAGCTACGAGCAGTACTTC

length: 17
size: NA
V: TRBV5-1
J: TRBJ2-3
D: TRBD2
CDR3: CASTPGLAGTSTDTQYF
DNA: TGCGCCAGCACACCGGGACTAGCGGGGACAAGCACAGATACGCAGTATTTT

length: 13
size: NA
V: TRBV4-1
J: TRBJ2-7
D: NA
CDR3: CASSPGFTYEQYF
DNA: TGCGCCAGCAGCCCAGGGTTCACCTACGAGCAGTACTTC

length: 13
size: NA
V: TRBV7-2
J: TRBJ2-7
D: NA
CDR3: CASSLAELPPQYF
DNA: TGTGCCAGCAGCTTAGCGGAGCTACCCCCTCAGTACTTC

length: 14
size: NA
V: TRBV7-9
J: TRBJ1-1
D: NA
CDR3: CASSYGAMNTEAFF
DNA: TGTGCCAGCAGCTATGGGGCTATGAACACTGAAGCTTTCTTT

length: 16
size: NA
V: TRBV19
J: TRBJ1-5
D: NA
CDR3: CASSIGGGKTDQPQHF
DNA: TGTGCCAGTAGTATAGGTGGGGGGAAAACAGATCAGCCCCAGCATTTT

length: 13
size: NA
V: TRBV12-3/TRBV12-4
J: TRBJ2-2
D: NA
CDR3: CASSLAGAGELFF
DNA: TGTGCCAGCAGTTTAGCAGGGGCCGGGGAGCTGTTTTTT

length: 17
size: NA
V: TRBV7-9
J: TRBJ1-2
D: NA
CDR3: CASSLRRGGYSNYGYTF
DNA: TGTGCCAGCAGCCTAAGACGCGGGGGATATTCTAACTATGGCTACACCTTC

length: 11
size: NA
V: TRBV28
J: TRBJ2-7
D: TRBD1
CDR3: CAIQGDYEQYF
DNA: TGTGCCATACAGGGGGACTACGAGCAGTACTTC

length: 13
size: NA
V: TRBV29-1
J: TRBJ1-6
D: TRBD1
CDR3: CSVQADRGSPLHF
DNA: TGCAGCGTGCAAGCGGACAGGGGCTCACCCCTCCACTTT

length: 17
size: NA
V: TRBV3-1/TRBV3-2
J: TRBJ2-5
D: TRBD1
CDR3: CASSQGLQQGAEETQYF
DNA: TGTGCCAGCAGCCAGGGGCTACAACAGGGGGCGGAGGAGACCCAGTACTTC

length: 16
size: once
V: TRBV19
J: TRBJ2-7
D: NA
CDR3: CASSITGTFSSYEQYF
DNA: TGTGCCAGTAGTATCACCGGGACTTTTAGTTCCTACGAGCAGTACTTC